These 26 T cell receptor beta chains originate from one sample sequenced in a study of response to subunit inactivated influenza vaccine. TCRdb analysed the RT-PCR reads with MiXCR anew, one entry per CDR3 protein. This table holds about 700,000 distinct CDR3 sequences, approximately 15% found once. The sample was PBMCs from blood, taken 14 to 15 days before vaccination. The receptors come from a man in his forties or fifties who received an inactivated influenza vaccine.

In this sample, this clonotype turned up a few times. The genes are TRBV4-3 and TRBJ2-7, with D possibly being TRBD1 (6 bases). Germline CDR1 reads LGHNA; CDR2 reads YSLEER. The CDR3 is made up of 14 amino acids. Trimming took 0 bases from V and 5 from J, leaving 11 bases between them. The DNA for the CDR3 is TGCGCCAGCAGCCAAGAACGACAGGCCAACGAGCAGTACTTC. It translates to CASSQERQANEQYF.

This chain connects TRBV6-2 or TRBV6-3 to TRBJ2-1; 11 nucleotides align to TRBD2. This CDR3 spans 15 amino acids. The junction had 7 bases not matched to a gene; V was cut back by 5 bases and J by 7 bases. From germline, CDR1 is MNHEY and CDR2 SVGEGT. CDR3 loop: CASSKLAGARNEQFF. The CDR3 nucleotides are TGTGCCAGCAGTAAACTAGCGGGGGCCAGGAATGAGCAGTTCTTC.

This clonotype was seen repeatedly, ten times or more. The V gene is TRBV29-1, the J gene TRBJ2-2, with 10 bases aligning to TRBD1. Germline values: CDR1 SQVTM, CDR2 ANQGSEA. This CDR3 is 17 amino acids long. The junction had 14 bases not matched to a gene; V was cut back by 6 bases and J by 4 bases. The CDR3 DNA sequence: TGCAGCGTGACGACAGGGGGCCCTACCCTTGTCACCGGGGAGCTGTTTTTT. Translating gives CSVTTGGPTLVTGELFF.

This clonotype has at least ten counts. The chain joins TRBV12-3 or TRBV12-4 to TRBJ2-2; 9 bases are a match to TRBD1. V lost 1 base and J lost 6; bases outside the gene matches: 0. The length of the CDR3 is 14 residues. In nucleotides, the CDR3 is TGTGCCAGCAGTTTAGGGACAGGGGCCGGGGAGCTGTTTTTT. Its translation: CASSLGTGAGELFF.

This clonotype was seen a handful of times. The chain couples TRBV19 to TRBJ2-1; unclear D gene. Germline loops: CDR1 LNHDA, CDR2 SQIVND (reference sequence). The CDR3 spans 15 residues. Trimming removed 5 bases from V and 3 bases from J, with 14 bases in between. DNA of the CDR3: TGTGCCAGTAGTGTGCGGAACTTCAACTACAATGAGCAGTTCTTC. It yields the protein CASSVRNFNYNEQFF. The variable domain in full, with the rest retrieved from reference TRBV19 and TRBJ2-1, is DGGITQSPKYLFRKEGQNVTLSCEQNLNHDAMYWYRQDPGQGLRLIYYSQIVNDFQKGDIAEGYSVSREKKESFPLTVTSAQKNPTAFYLCASSVRNFNYNEQFFGPGTRLTVL.

This clonotype was counted many times. The genes are TRBV10-3 and TRBJ2-7; 9 nucleotides align to TRBD2. The V segment lost 3 bases and the J segment 1 base; nucleotides outside the gene matches: 7. Germline assignment: CDR1 ENHRY and CDR2 SYGVKD. CDR3 length equals 16 residues. The CDR3 loop reads CAISDSSGTLSYEQYF. The CDR3 coding sequence is TGTGCCATCAGTGACTCTAGCGGGACCCTTTCCTACGAGCAGTACTTC.

J is TRBJ1-2 and V is TRBV3-1; D possibly corresponds to TRBD1 (5 bases). The germline V and J ends were trimmed by 1 base and 6 bases, with 15 bases remaining between them. Per the germline V gene, CDR1 is LGHDT and CDR2 is YNNKEL (reference sequence). The CDR3 contains 15 residues. CDR3 DNA sequence: TGTGCCAGCAGCCAAGCGAGGGGCTTCCCGCATGGCTACACCTTC. Its protein is CASSQARGFPHGYTF.

V and J are TRBV12-3 or TRBV12-4 and TRBJ1-3; no firm D call. The V end was cut by 8 bases, the J end by 5 bases, with 13 bases between. The CDR3 runs 13 residues. CDR3 sequence: CASSPGPRNTIYF. For the CDR3, the DNA is TGTGCCAGCTCCCCCGGACCCAGAAACACCATATATTTT.

This clonotype was recorded once. The chain links TRBV12-3 or TRBV12-4 to TRBJ2-5; 7 nucleotides align to TRBD1. With 5 bases clipped from V and 6 bases from J, the junction kept 12 bases outside the gene matches. The CDR3 consists of 15 residues. CDR3 sequence: CASSSKRSGGQTQYF. The CDR3 DNA is TGTGCCAGCAGTAGTAAGAGGTCAGGGGGACAGACCCAGTACTTC.

Only a few counts were recorded for this clonotype. The CDR3 loop is CASSPSGGRGDEQFF. The CDR3 DNA reads TGCGCCAGCAGCCCTTCGGGAGGTCGAGGCGATGAGCAGTTCTTC. The chain joins TRBV4-3 to TRBJ2-1; 7 bases line up with TRBD2. Germline CDR1 and CDR2: LGHNA and YSLEER. This CDR3 spans 15 amino acids. Germline trimming cut 4 bases from V and 8 bases from J; bases unmatched to any gene: 11.

This clonotype was counted at least ten times. The J gene is TRBJ1-2, the V gene TRBV4-3, with D possibly TRBD1 on 5 matching bases. The CDR3 extends over 14 amino acids. Germline-derived CDR1 and CDR2 are LGHNA and YSLEER. V was clipped by 0 bases and J by 1 base, with 6 bases between them. CDR3 residues: CASSQDQGNYGYTF. Written as DNA, the CDR3 is TGCGCCAGCAGCCAAGACCAGGGTAACTATGGCTACACCTTC.

This clonotype was detected a few times. The CDR3 loop reads CSALPLGAWGQPQHF. The DNA of the CDR3 is TGCAGTGCTCTTCCCCTAGGTGCGTGGGGTCAGCCCCAGCATTTT. The chain joins TRBV20-1 to TRBJ1-5, with D unresolved. Germline values: CDR1 DFQATT, CDR2 SNEGSKA (reference sequence). The CDR3 has 15 amino acids. V was cut by 5 bases and J by 6 bases, with 20 bases left in between.

This clonotype was observed a handful of times. The V and J genes are TRBV6-2 or TRBV6-3 and TRBJ2-5, with 13 bases fitting TRBD2. Germline V gene sequence: CDR1 MNHEY, CDR2 SVGEGT. J gave up 5 bases and V 2 bases, and 14 bases lay outside the gene matches. The CDR3 contains 19 residues. The CDR3 loop reads CASSYRLGLAGEGTETQYF. DNA for the CDR3: TGTGCCAGCAGTTACCGACTAGGACTAGCGGGGGAGGGAACCGAGACCCAGTACTTC.

There are many counts of this clonotype. The chain combines TRBV20-1 with TRBJ2-5, with D possibly TRBD1 on 6 matching bases. V gave up 3 bases and J gave up 5 bases, with 13 bases separating them. This CDR3 is 13 amino acids long. Looked up from germline, CDR1 is DFQATT and CDR2 is SNEGSKA (reference sequence). DNA for the CDR3: TGCAGTGCTAGGCCCAGGGGTATCGAGACCCAGTACTTC. The encoded protein is CSARPRGIETQYF.

This clonotype was detected only a few times. This CDR3 reads CASSILAEEFQETQYF. For the CDR3, the DNA is TGTGCCAGCAGCATTCTAGCGGAGGAATTTCAAGAGACCCAGTACTTC. The V call is TRBV7-8, the J call TRBJ2-5; 7 nucleotides agree with TRBD2. Trimming at V came to 5 bases and at J to 2 bases, leaving 11 bases not matched to a gene. CDR3 length: 16 residues. Germline CDR1 and CDR2: SGHVS and FQNEAQ. The variable domain in full, completed from reference TRBV7-8 and TRBJ2-5, reads GAGVSQSPRYKVAKRGQDVALRCDPISGHVSLFWYQQALGQGPEFLTYFQNEAQLDKSGLPSDRFFAERPEGSVSTLKIQRTQQEDSAVYLCASSILAEEFQETQYFGPGTRLLVL.

This clonotype was recorded a few times. The chain is built from TRBV6-6 and TRBJ2-3, with D possibly matching TRBD2 (5 bases). Germline lookup yields CDR1 MNHNY and CDR2 SVGAGI (reference sequence). V lost 5 bases and J 6 bases, leaving 9 bases between the germline ends. The CDR3 spans 12 residues. DNA of the CDR3: TGTGCCAGCAGTCCACTAGAGGATACGCAGTATTTT. The encoded protein is CASSPLEDTQYF.

V gene TRBV4-3 combines with J gene TRBJ1-1; D call uncertain. CDR1 and CDR2 (germline): LGHNA, YSLEER. The CDR3 is 14 residues long. V lost 5 bases and J lost 5, with 15 bases in between. The DNA of the CDR3 is TGCGCCAGCAGCTCCCGGCAGTCGGGGACTGAAGCTTTCTTT. The encoded protein is CASSSRQSGTEAFF.

A few counts support this clonotype. As DNA, the CDR3 is TGCAGTGCTAGGGGGTATAGCTTTTACGAGCAGTACTTC. Its translation: CSARGYSFYEQYF. The V and J genes are TRBV20-1 and TRBJ2-7, with unresolved D. The germline V gene encodes CDR1 DFQATT and CDR2 SNEGSKA (reference sequence). CDR3 length: 13 residues. V lost 3 bases and J lost 4, with 13 bases in between.

V gene TRBV12-3 or TRBV12-4 combines with J gene TRBJ1-3; D is unclear. V lost 6 bases, J lost 0 bases, and 15 bases lay in between. The CDR3 has 16 amino acids. CDR3 loop: CASSYNPGFSGNTIYF. DNA for the CDR3: TGTGCCAGCAGCTATAATCCGGGGTTCTCTGGAAACACCATATATTTT.

This clonotype occurred a few times. The rearrangement links TRBV11-2 to TRBJ2-5; 7 bases line up with TRBD2. Germline V lookup: CDR1 SGHAT, CDR2 FQNNGV. V gave up 6 bases and J gave up 2 bases; unmatched junction bases: 18. CDR3 length: 18 amino acids. DNA for the CDR3: TGTGCCAGCAGTTCTGCGGGGGTCGGGGTCATTCGTCAAGAGACCCAGTACTTC. Translating gives CASSSAGVGVIRQETQYF.

The chain recombines TRBV4-1 with TRBJ2-1; D is possibly TRBD2 (6 bases). The CDR3 contains 12 residues. Germline assignment: CDR1 MGHRA and CDR2 YSYEKL. The ends were cut back, 2 bases at V and 10 bases at J, with 9 bases in the middle. CDR3 sequence (DNA): TGCGCCAGCAGCCAAACTAGCCGGGAGCAGTTCTTC. Amino acids: CASSQTSREQFF.

This clonotype has a handful of counts. This chain links TRBV29-1 with TRBJ2-1; D call uncertain. Germline loops: CDR1 SQVTM, CDR2 ANQGSEA. The CDR3 is 16 residues long. With 3 bases removed from V and 0 bases from J, the gap between germline ends came to 15 bases. CDR3 sequence (DNA): TGCAGCGTTGATACCCCTCCGGGCAGCTCCTACAATGAGCAGTTCTTC. Translated: CSVDTPPGSSYNEQFF.

This clonotype was counted at least ten times. V gene TRBV29-1 combines with J gene TRBJ1-1; 7 positions agree with TRBD1. This CDR3 spans 14 amino acids. CDR1 SQVTM and CDR2 ANQGSEA come from the germline V gene. V shed 0 bases and J 2 bases; nucleotides not matched to a gene: 3. DNA for the CDR3: TGCAGCGTTGAAGATAACAGGGGAAACACTGAAGCTTTCTTT. Protein sequence: CSVEDNRGNTEAFF.

Only a few counts were recorded for this clonotype. The chain employs TRBV12-3 or TRBV12-4 and TRBJ1-2; D gene unclear. The CDR3 is made up of 16 amino acids. V lost 5 bases and J 7 bases, leaving 23 bases between the germline ends. This CDR3 is CASSPLSRWQVGGYTF. DNA for the CDR3: TGTGCCAGCAGTCCACTATCCCGCTGGCAGGTTGGTGGCTACACCTTC.

V usage is TRBV11-2 and J usage is TRBJ2-7; unclear D gene. The length of the CDR3 is 15 residues. Germline CDR1 reads SGHAT; CDR2 reads FQNNGV. With 0 bases removed from V and 4 bases from J, the gap between germline ends came to 13 bases. The CDR3 sequence is CASSLDLVVAYEQYF. DNA of the CDR3: TGTGCCAGCAGCTTAGATTTAGTCGTGGCTTACGAGCAGTACTTC.

This clonotype has a count of ten or more. V is TRBV12-3 or TRBV12-4 and J is TRBJ2-3, with D unresolved. Trimming removed 5 bases from V and 2 bases from J, with 14 bases in between. The CDR3 consists of 15 residues. The CDR3 protein is CASSLGLGNTDTQYF. The CDR3 nucleotides read TGTGCCAGCAGTCTCGGGTTGGGGAACACAGATACGCAGTATTTT.